This T cell receptor (beta chain) was captured in a study of regulatory T cells in long-lasting Graves disease. Regarding the study as a whole: Whereas 966 public clonotypes were shared by new patients, persistent patients shared more, at roughly 3,000.

In the case of this clonotype: Its antigen is not known. This could be a read error, since a much larger clone is one nucleotide away.

Arm-PCR with iRepertoire HTBI primers amplified the CDR3 regions for these TCR beta libraries. TCRdb reanalysed the multiplex PCR reads using MiXCR and keeps one entry per CDR3 protein. The table includes roughly 500,000 distinct CDR3 sequences, about 13% detected once. Time point specified: newly diagnosed GD, antithyroid drugs for less than 3 months. PBMC RNA served as the TCR library source. The collection involved drawing nine milliliters of peripheral blood into EDTA tubes. The V gene's germline CDR1 is MNHEY and CDR2 SVGEGT. The CDR3 extends over 15 amino acids. Trimming took off 4 bases at V and 0 bases at J, with 10 bases between the two ends. The sample was also reused in another study, on T cells in Graves' hyperthyroidism and ophthalmopathy. From that report: The definition of stable Graves' hyperthyroidism was no ophthalmopathy progression within 18 months.

Source: peripheral blood mononuclear cells (PBMCs), taken at new diagnosis, from a patient treated with antithyroid drugs. The clonotype originates from a man in his thirties or forties with Graves disease. This chain joins TRBV6-2 or TRBV6-3 and TRBJ1-3; unclear D gene. The CDR3 bases are TGTGCCAGCAGTTCCTTCCAGCTCTCTGGAAACACCATATATTTT. Amino acids: CASSSFQLSGNTIYF.